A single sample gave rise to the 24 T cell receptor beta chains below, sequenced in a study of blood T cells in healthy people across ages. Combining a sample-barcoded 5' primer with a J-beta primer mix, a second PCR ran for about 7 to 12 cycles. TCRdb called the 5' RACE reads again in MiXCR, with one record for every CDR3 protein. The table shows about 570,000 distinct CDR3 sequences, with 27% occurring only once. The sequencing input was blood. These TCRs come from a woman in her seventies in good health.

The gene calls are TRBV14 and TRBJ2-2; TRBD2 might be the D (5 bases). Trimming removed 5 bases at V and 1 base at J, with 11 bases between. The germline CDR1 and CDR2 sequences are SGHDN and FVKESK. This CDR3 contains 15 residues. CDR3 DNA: TGTGCCAGCAGCAGGGCCCGGGGGAACACCGGGGAGCTGTTTTTT. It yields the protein CASSRARGNTGELFF.

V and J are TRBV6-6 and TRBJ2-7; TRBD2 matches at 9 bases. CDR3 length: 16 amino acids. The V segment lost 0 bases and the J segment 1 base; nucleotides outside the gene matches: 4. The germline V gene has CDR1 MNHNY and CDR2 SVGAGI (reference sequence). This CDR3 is CASSYSAGGPSYEQYF. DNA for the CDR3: TGTGCCAGCAGTTACTCTGCGGGAGGGCCATCCTACGAGCAGTACTTC.

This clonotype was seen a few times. Here the CDR3 DNA reads TGTGCCAGCAGCGTCGGACAGGCTGGAAACACCATATATTTT. This sequence encodes CASSVGQAGNTIYF. The chain recombines TRBV9 with TRBJ1-3; 7 nucleotides line up with TRBD1. This CDR3 contains 14 residues. After removal of 2 bases from V and 2 bases from J, the junction contained 1 base not matched to a gene. In germline, CDR1 is SGDLS, CDR2 YYNGEE.

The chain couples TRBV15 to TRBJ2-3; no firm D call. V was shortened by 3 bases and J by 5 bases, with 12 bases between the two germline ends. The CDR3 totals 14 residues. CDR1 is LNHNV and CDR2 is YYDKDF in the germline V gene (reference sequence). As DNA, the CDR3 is TGTGCCACCAGCAGTAAAGGGAAGGGAGATACGCAGTATTTT. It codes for CATSSKGKGDTQYF.

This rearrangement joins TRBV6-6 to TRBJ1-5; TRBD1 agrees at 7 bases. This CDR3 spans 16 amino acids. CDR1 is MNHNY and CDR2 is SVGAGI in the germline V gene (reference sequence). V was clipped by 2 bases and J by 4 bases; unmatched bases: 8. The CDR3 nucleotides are TGTGCCAGCAGTTACGACGTCCAGGGGGAGAATCAGCCCCAGCATTTT. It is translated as CASSYDVQGENQPQHF.

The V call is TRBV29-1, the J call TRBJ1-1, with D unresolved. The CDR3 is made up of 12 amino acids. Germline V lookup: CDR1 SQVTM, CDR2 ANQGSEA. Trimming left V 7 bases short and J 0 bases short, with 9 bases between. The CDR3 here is CSAATMNTEAFF. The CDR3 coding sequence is TGCAGCGCCGCTACTATGAACACTGAAGCTTTCTTT.

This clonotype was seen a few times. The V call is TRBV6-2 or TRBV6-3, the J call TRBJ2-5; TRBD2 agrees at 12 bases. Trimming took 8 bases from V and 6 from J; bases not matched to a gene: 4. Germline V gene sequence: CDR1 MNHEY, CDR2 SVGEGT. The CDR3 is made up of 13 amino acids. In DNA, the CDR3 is TGTGCCAGCCGGACTAGCGGGGACAAGACCCAGTACTTC. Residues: CASRTSGDKTQYF.

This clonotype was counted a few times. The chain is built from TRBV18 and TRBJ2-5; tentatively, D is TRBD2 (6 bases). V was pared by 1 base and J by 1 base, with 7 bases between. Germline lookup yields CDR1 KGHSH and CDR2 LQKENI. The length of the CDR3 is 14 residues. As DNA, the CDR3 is TGTGCCAGCTCACCACGGGGGGTCCAAGAGACCCAGTACTTC. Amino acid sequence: CASSPRGVQETQYF.

The CDR3 reads CASSLVPSGGDNEQFF. CDR3 in DNA: TGCGCCAGCAGCTTGGTGCCTAGCGGGGGGGATAATGAGCAGTTCTTC. The V gene is TRBV5-1, the J gene TRBJ2-5; 12 bases are shared with TRBD2. Gene TRBJ2-1 matches the end of the DNA better, so the J call may be wrong. Germline values: CDR1 SGHRS, CDR2 YFSETQ. The CDR3 is made up of 16 amino acids.

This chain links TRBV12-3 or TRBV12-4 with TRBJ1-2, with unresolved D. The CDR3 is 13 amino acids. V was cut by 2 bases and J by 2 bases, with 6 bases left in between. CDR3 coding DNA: TGTGCCAGCAGTTTAATCGGGAACTATGGCTACACCTTC. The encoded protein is CASSLIGNYGYTF.

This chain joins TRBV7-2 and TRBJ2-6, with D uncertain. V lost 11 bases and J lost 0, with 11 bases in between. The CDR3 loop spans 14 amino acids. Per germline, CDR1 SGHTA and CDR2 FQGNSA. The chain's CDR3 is CAGWVGSGANVLTF. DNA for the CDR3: TGTGCCGGCTGGGTCGGCTCTGGGGCCAACGTCCTGACTTTC.

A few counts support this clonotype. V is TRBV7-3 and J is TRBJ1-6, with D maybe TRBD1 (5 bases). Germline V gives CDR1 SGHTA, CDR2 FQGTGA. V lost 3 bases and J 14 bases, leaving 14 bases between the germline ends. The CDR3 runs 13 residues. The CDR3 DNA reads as TGTGCCAGCAGCTTCCGACGGGACTCGGCCCTCCACTTT. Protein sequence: CASSFRRDSALHF.

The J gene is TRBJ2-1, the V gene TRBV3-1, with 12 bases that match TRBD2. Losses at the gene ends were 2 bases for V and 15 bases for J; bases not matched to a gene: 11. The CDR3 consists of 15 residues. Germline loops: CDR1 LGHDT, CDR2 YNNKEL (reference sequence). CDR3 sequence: CASSQNLAGGLSTFF. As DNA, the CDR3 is TGTGCCAGCAGCCAAAATCTAGCGGGGGGGCTTAGTACGTTCTTC.

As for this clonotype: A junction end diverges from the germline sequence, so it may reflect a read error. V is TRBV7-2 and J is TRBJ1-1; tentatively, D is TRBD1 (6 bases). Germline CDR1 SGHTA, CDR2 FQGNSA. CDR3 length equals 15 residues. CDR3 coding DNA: TGTGCCAGCAGCTACGCGGACAGACCGAACACTAAAGCTTTCTTT. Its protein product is CASSYADRPNTKAFF.

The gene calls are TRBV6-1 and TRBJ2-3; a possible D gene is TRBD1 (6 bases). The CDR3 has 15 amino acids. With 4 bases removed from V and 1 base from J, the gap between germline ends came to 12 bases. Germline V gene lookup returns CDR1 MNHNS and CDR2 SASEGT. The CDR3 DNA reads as TGTGCCAGCAGTGGATTGGACAGCCGCACAGATACGCAGTATTTT. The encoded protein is CASSGLDSRTDTQYF.

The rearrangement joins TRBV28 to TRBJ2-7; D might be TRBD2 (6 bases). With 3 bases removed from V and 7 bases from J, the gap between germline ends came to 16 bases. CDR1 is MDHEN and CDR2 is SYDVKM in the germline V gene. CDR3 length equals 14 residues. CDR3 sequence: CASSLSLGGREQYF. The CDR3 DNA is TGTGCCAGCAGTTTGTCCTTGGGGGGTAGGGAGCAGTACTTC.

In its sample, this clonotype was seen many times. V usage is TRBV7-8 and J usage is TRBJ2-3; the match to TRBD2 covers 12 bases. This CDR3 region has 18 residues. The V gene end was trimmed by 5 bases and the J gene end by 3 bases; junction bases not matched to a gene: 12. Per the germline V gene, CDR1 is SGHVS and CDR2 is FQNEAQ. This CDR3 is CASSPLRLAGVGTDTQYF. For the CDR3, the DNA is TGTGCCAGCAGCCCGTTAAGACTAGCGGGGGTGGGGACAGATACGCAGTATTTT.

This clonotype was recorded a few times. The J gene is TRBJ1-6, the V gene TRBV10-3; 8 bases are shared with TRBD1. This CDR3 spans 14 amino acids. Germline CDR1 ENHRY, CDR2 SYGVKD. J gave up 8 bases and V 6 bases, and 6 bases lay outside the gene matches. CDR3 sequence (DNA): TGTGCCATCAGCCCGGGACAGGCCTATTCACCCCTCCACTTT. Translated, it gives CAISPGQAYSPLHF.

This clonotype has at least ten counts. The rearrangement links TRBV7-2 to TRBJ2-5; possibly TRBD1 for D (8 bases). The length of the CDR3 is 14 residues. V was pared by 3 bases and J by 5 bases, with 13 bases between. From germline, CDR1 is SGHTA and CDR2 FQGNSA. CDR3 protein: CASSFSQGGETQYF. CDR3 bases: TGTGCCAGCAGCTTCTCACAGGGGGGGGAGACCCAGTACTTC.

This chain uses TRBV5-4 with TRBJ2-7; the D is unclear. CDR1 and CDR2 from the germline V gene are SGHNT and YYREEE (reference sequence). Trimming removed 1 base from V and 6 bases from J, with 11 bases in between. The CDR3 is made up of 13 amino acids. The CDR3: CASSLSADGEQYF. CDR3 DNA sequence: TGTGCCAGCAGCTTGTCTGCTGACGGCGAGCAGTACTTC.

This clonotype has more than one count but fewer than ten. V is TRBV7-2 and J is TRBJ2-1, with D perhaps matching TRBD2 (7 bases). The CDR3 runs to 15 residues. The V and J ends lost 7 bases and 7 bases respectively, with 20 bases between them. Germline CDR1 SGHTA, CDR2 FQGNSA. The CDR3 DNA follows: TGTGCCAGCACCACGAGTAGTGGGGGGGCAAATGAGCAGTTCTTC. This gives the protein CASTTSSGGANEQFF.

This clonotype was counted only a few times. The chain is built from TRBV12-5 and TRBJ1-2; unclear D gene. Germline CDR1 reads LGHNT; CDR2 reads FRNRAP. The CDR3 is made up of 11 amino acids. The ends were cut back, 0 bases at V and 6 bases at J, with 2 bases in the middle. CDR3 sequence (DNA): TGTGCTAGTGGTTTGGTCAATGGCTACACCTTC. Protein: CASGLVNGYTF.

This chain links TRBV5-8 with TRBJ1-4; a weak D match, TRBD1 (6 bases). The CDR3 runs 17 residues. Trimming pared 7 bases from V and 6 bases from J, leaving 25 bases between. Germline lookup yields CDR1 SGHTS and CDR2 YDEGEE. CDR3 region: CASPSLQGSLVDEKLFF. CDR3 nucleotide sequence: TGTGCCAGCCCTAGCCTACAGGGTTCATTAGTAGATGAAAAACTGTTTTTT.

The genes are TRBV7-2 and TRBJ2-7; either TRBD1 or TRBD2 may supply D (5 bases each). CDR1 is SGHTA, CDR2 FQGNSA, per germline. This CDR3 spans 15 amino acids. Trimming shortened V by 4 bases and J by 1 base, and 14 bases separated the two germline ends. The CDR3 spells CASSSAERGSYEQYF. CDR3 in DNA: TGTGCCAGCAGCTCGGCGGAGAGGGGTTCCTACGAGCAGTACTTC.